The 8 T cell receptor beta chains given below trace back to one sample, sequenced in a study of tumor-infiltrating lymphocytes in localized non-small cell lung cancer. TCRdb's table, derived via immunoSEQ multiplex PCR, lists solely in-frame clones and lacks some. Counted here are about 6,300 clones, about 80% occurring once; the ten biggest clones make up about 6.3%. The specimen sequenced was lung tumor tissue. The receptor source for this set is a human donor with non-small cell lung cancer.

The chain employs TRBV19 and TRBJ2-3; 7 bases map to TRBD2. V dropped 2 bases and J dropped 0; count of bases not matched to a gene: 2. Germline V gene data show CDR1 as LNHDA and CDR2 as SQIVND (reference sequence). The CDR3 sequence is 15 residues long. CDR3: CASSISGISTDTQYF. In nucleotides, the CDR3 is TGTGCCAGTAGTATAAGCGGGATTAGCACAGATACGCAGTATTTT.

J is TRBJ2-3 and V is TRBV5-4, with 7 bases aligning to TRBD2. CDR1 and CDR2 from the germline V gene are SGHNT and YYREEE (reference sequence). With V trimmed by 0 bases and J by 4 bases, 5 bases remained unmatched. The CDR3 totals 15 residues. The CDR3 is CASSLEGGRADTQYF. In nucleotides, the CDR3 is TGTGCCAGCAGCTTGGAGGGAGGGCGGGCAGATACGCAGTATTTT. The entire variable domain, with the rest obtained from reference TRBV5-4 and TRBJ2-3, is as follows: ETGVTQSPTHLIKTRGQQVTLRCSSQSGHNTVSWYQQALGQGPQFIFQYYREEENGRGNFPPRFSGLQFPNYSSELNVNALELDDSALYLCASSLEGGRADTQYFGPGTRLTVL.

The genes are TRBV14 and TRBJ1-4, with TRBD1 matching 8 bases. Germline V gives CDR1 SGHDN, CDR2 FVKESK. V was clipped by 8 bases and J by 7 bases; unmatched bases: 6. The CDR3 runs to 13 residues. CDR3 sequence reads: CASGQGAGEKLFF. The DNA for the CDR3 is TGTGCCAGCGGGCAGGGGGCTGGTGAAAAACTGTTTTTT.

The CDR3 bases are TGTGCCAGCAGTAGACCGGGAGGTCCACAGTTCTTC. Its translation: CASSRPGGPQFF. V usage is TRBV6-5 and J usage is TRBJ2-1; 7 nucleotides agree with TRBD2. Per the germline V gene, CDR1 is MNHEY and CDR2 is SVGAGI. The J segment lost 13 bases and the V segment lost 5 bases, leaving 8 bases of the junction unmatched. The CDR3 has 12 amino acids.

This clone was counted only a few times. As DNA, the CDR3 is TGTGCCACCAGCAGAGAACGGGCAGGTACAGGCTCACCCCTCCACTTT. This codes for CATSRERAGTGSPLHF. This chain uses TRBV15 with TRBJ1-6, with D perhaps matching TRBD1 (5 bases). The V end lost 0 bases, the J end lost 10 bases, and 16 bases lay between the germline ends. In germline, CDR1 is LNHNV, CDR2 YYDKDF (reference sequence). The length of the CDR3 is 16 residues.

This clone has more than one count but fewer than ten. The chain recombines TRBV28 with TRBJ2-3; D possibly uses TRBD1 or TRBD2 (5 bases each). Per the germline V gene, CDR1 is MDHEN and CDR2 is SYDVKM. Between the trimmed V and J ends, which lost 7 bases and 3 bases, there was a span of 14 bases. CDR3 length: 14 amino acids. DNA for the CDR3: TGTGCCAGCACCGGGGCTAGTAGTACAGATACGCAGTATTTT. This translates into CASTGASSTDTQYF.

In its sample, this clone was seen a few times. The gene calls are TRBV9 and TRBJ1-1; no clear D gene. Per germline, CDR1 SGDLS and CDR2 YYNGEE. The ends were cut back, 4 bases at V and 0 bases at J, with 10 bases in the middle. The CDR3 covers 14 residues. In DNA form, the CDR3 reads TGTGCCAGCAGCTCCGGAAACGTGAACACTGAAGCTTTCTTT. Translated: CASSSGNVNTEAFF.

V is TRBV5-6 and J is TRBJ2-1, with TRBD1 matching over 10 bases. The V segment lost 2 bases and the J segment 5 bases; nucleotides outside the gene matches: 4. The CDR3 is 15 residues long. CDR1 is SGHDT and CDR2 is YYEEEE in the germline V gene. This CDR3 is CASSLDRGLNNEQFF. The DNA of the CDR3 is TGTGCCAGCAGCTTAGACAGGGGGCTAAACAATGAGCAGTTCTTC.